These T cell receptor beta chains were read from a single sample in a study of blood T cell repertoires in COVID-19. The table came from immunoSEQ multiplex PCR; TCRdb's copy has only in-frame clones and leaves some out. The data show approximately 310,000 clones, around 90% seen once. Source material: peripheral blood. The receptors come from a man aged 45-65 years with active or convalescent COVID-19. Each CDR3 is given with its conserved first and last residue. Each record gives: clone size, J gene, V gene, D gene, CDR3 DNA, CDR3 protein. D genes are given only for firm matches. Size values are once, few and many counts, or a class for expanded clones, and some rows have none.

-	TRBJ2-3	TRBV10-2	-	TGCGCCAGCAGGCTTAGCGCCAGCGGGCAGTATTTT	CASRLSASGQYF
few	TRBJ2-1	TRBV2	TRBD2	TGTGCCAGCACCCCGGGGACTAGCGGGTACAATGAGCAGTTCTTC	CASTPGTSGYNEQFF
-	TRBJ2-3	TRBV2	TRBD1	TGTGCCAGCAGAAAGGGACAGCTCACAGATACGCAGTATTTT	CASRKGQLTDTQYF
-	TRBJ1-5	TRBV7-3	TRBD1	TGTGCCAGCAGCTCGGGACAGGGGAGCGGTTATAGCAATCAGCCCCAGCATTTT	CASSSGQGSGYSNQPQHF
-	TRBJ1-5	TRBV20-1	-	TGCAGTGCTAGTCCCAGGGGCAATCAGCCCCAGCATTTT	CSASPRGNQPQHF
-	TRBJ2-1	TRBV7-6	-	TGTGCCAGCAGCTTAGGCCCAGTCAATGAGCAGTTCTTC	CASSLGPVNEQFF
-	TRBJ2-1	TRBV24-1	TRBD1	TGTGCCACCAGTGATCGGACAGGGCAGCAGTTCTTC	CATSDRTGQQFF
-	TRBJ2-1	TRBV7-2	TRBD2	TGTGCCAGCAGCTTAAACGGGGGGGATGAGCAGTTCTTC	CASSLNGGDEQFF
-	TRBJ1-1	TRBV12-3/TRBV12-4	-	TGTGCCAGCAGCCGATTTGGCCCCGATAAACCTTTCTTT	CASSRFGPDKPFF
once	TRBJ2-3	TRBV4-3	-	TGCGCCAGCAGCCAAGGGTACGAGGGTTCCACAGATACGCAGTATTTT	CASSQGYEGSTDTQYF
-	TRBJ2-2	TRBV30	TRBD1	TGTGCCTGGAGTGGGGGAGGGACAGGGTGGAACACCGGGGAGCTGTTTTTT	CAWSGGGTGWNTGELFF
-	TRBJ2-5	TRBV5-6	TRBD2	TGTGCCAGCAGCTTGGCTACGGGGGGGCGGGAGACCCAGTACTTC	CASSLATGGRETQYF
-	TRBJ2-3	TRBV9	-	TGTGCCAGCAGCGTAGAGGGGCTCATATCGTCCGATACGCAGTATTTT	CASSVEGLISSDTQYF
-	TRBJ1-5	TRBV28	TRBD1	TGTGCCAGCAGGGGAGACAGGGGAGGTTCTCAGCCCCAGCATTTT	CASRGDRGGSQPQHF
few	TRBJ2-3	TRBV6-4	-	TGTGCCAGCAGTGAGCAAGCGAGGGATACGCAGTATTTT	CASSEQARDTQYF
-	TRBJ2-1	TRBV10-3	-	TGTGCCATCAGTGAGTATGAGGAGGCAGAGCAGTTCTTC	CAISEYEEAEQFF
-	TRBJ2-1	TRBV5-1	-	TGCGCCAGCAGCCCTGAACTGATGACCTACAATGAGCAGTTCTTC	CASSPELMTYNEQFF
-	TRBJ2-7	TRBV9	TRBD1	TGTGCCAGCAGCGTGACAGGGTCCTCCTACGAGCAGTACTTC	CASSVTGSSYEQYF
-	TRBJ2-7	TRBV21-1	-	TGTGCCAGCAGCAAAGGGACCAAGGGGTTGTACTTC	CASSKGTKGLYF
-	TRBJ1-5	TRBV6-1	TRBD1	TGTGCCAGCAGTGAAGCGGTGACAGGGTTGCCCCAGCATTTT	CASSEAVTGLPQHF
-	TRBJ1-5	TRBV6-2/TRBV6-3	-	TGTGCCAGCAGTTATGATCTTCGGGATCAGCCCCAGCATTTT	CASSYDLRDQPQHF
-	TRBJ1-1	TRBV5-1	-	TGCGCCAGCAGCCCGGACAAGAACACTGAAGCTTTCTTT	CASSPDKNTEAFF
-	TRBJ1-1	TRBV5-5	-	TGTGCCAGCAGCTTATCAGGGGACACTGAAGCTTTCTTT	CASSLSGDTEAFF
once	TRBJ2-7	TRBV4-1	TRBD2	TGCGCCAGCAGCCTAGGGACTAGCGGACATCCCAACTACGAGCAGTACTTC	CASSLGTSGHPNYEQYF
-	TRBJ2-5	TRBV4-2	-	TGTGCCAGCAGCCAATTCGGTCCGGGACACACCGCGGAGACCCAGTACTTC	CASSQFGPGHTAETQYF
-	TRBJ2-3	TRBV6-2/TRBV6-3	TRBD2	TGTGCCAGCAGTTACTCAGCCCTAGCGGGGGGGTCGGACACAGATACGCAGTATTTT	CASSYSALAGGSDTDTQYF
-	TRBJ2-5	TRBV28	TRBD2	TGTGCCAGCAGGGGACTAGCGGACAAAGAGACCCAGTACTTC	CASRGLADKETQYF
-	TRBJ1-1	TRBV7-9	-	TGTGCCAGCAGCTCGCGGGAACCGAACACTGAAGCTTTCTTT	CASSSREPNTEAFF
-	TRBJ1-2	TRBV9	-	TGTGCCAGCAGCGTGGGTGACAGTGCTGGCTACACCTTC	CASSVGDSAGYTF
-	TRBJ1-1	TRBV18	TRBD1	TGTGCCAGCTCACCCCGGGACAGGGGGCTCACTGAAGCTTTCTTT	CASSPRDRGLTEAFF
-	TRBJ2-1	TRBV7-2	-	TGTGCCAGCAGCTTATCGGGGACATACAATGAGCAGTTCTTC	CASSLSGTYNEQFF
-	TRBJ1-1	TRBV9	TRBD1	TGTGCCAGCAGCGTAAACGGGGGAGGGACAGGTGGTACTTTCTTT	CASSVNGGGTGGTFF
few	TRBJ1-2	TRBV5-1	-	TGCGCCAGCAGCTTGACAGAAGCTAACTATGGCTACACCTTC	CASSLTEANYGYTF
-	TRBJ2-1	TRBV11-2	TRBD2	TGTGCCAGCAGCTCTCTAGCGGGGGGATACAATGAGCAGTTCTTC	CASSSLAGGYNEQFF
few	TRBJ1-1	TRBV30	TRBD1	TGTGCCTGGAGACGGGACAGGGGCGGGGATAGAATGGCTTTCTTT	CAWRRDRGGDRMAFF
-	TRBJ1-6	TRBV6-5	TRBD1	TGTGCCAGCAGGAGGGGACAGGGCAATTCACCCCTCCACTTT	CASRRGQGNSPLHF
-	TRBJ2-7	TRBV7-2	-	TGTGCCAGCAGCTTAGGAGGGGGGGAGGTCGAGCAGTACTTC	CASSLGGGEVEQYF
-	TRBJ1-3	TRBV4-3	TRBD1	TGCGCCAGCAGCCAAGATTGGGACAGCTCTGGAAACACCATATATTTT	CASSQDWDSSGNTIYF
-	TRBJ1-5	TRBV10-3	TRBD1	TGTGCCATCAGTGAATTAATGACAGGGATCGACAATCAGCCCCAGCATTTT	CAISELMTGIDNQPQHF
-	TRBJ1-5	TRBV28	-	TGTGCCAGCAGTACCCCAACAGGGAGGGGACAGCCCCAGCATTTT	CASSTPTGRGQPQHF
-	TRBJ1-2	TRBV6-2/TRBV6-3	-	TGTGCCAGCAGTTATACCCAGGGTGGCGGCTACACCTTC	CASSYTQGGGYTF
-	TRBJ1-5	TRBV7-9	TRBD1	TGTGCCAGCAGCTTAGAGGGGGACAGGGGGTGGCCCCAGCATTTT	CASSLEGDRGWPQHF
once	TRBJ1-2	TRBV7-9	-	TGTGCCAGCAGCCAGACAGACAGCTCGTATGGCTACACCTTC	CASSQTDSSYGYTF
-	TRBJ2-2	TRBV6-6	-	TGTGCCAGCAGGGTGGACAGATCGAACACCGGGGAGCTGTTTTTT	CASRVDRSNTGELFF
-	TRBJ1-2	TRBV3-1/TRBV3-2	-	TGTGCCAGCAGCCAAGAGGCGCAGGGGTCTGGCTACACCTTC	CASSQEAQGSGYTF
-	TRBJ1-1	TRBV4-1	TRBD1	TGCGCCAGCAGCCAAGAGGACAGGGTGGGGGCGATGAACACTGAAGCTTTCTTT	CASSQEDRVGAMNTEAFF
-	TRBJ2-2	TRBV7-2	TRBD2	TGTGCCAGCAGCTTAGCTAGCGGGGCCGGAACCGGGGAGCTGTTTTTT	CASSLASGAGTGELFF
-	TRBJ1-3	TRBV5-1	TRBD1	TGCGCCAGCAGCTCCGGACAGGGAATGGTGTCTGGAAACACCATATATTTT	CASSSGQGMVSGNTIYF
-	TRBJ1-1	TRBV2	-	TGTGCCAGCAGCGTCACAGGGACTGAAGCTTTCTTT	CASSVTGTEAFF
-	TRBJ1-4	TRBV2	-	TGTGCCAGCAGTGTGGAGGATGAAAAACTGTTTTTT	CASSVEDEKLFF
-	TRBJ1-3	TRBV15	TRBD1	TGTGCCACCTCACCTAGAGCAGGGGGGTTTGGAAACACCATATATTTT	CATSPRAGGFGNTIYF
-	TRBJ2-1	TRBV7-8	-	TGTGCCAGCAGCCTGACAGTTTCTACCTACAATGAGCAGTTCTTC	CASSLTVSTYNEQFF